The sequence of this T cell receptor (beta chain) was determined in a study of blood T cell repertoires in COVID-19. Study at large: PBMCs, B-cell-depleted T cells, or T cells provided the cDNA or gDNA that made up the material.

As handled by the study authors: Using reference gene primer amplification, nucleated cell counts were estimated. Assay: immunoSEQ multiplex PCR; the TCRdb copy retains only in-frame clones and omits some. V and J calls and clone size are given by that table; D and trimming were obtained from the DNA. Among 55,000 to 80,000 clones listed, approximately 79% were seen once. The V gene's germline CDR1 is LNHDA and CDR2 SQIVND (reference sequence). The V and J ends lost 9 bases and 0 bases respectively, with 15 bases between them. The CDR3 length is 16 residues. Sequenced sample: peripheral blood. V is TRBV19 and J is TRBJ1-6, with D perhaps TRBD1 (6 bases). This TCR was sampled from an elderly woman with active or convalescent COVID-19. CDR3 bases: TGTGCCAGCCGAGATGGGGGCAGCTCCTATAATTCACCCCTCCACTTT. Translated, it gives CASRDGGSSYNSPLHF.